The rows below give T cell receptor beta chains drawn from one sample of a study of molecular identifiers for immune sequencing clone quantification. From the PCR reads, TCRdb called clonotypes with MiXCR, one entry per CDR3 protein. Seen here are more than 250,000 distinct CDR3 sequences, over 20% observed once, and the top ten hold approximately 0.84%. Input material: naive CD8+ T cells from blood, with Jurkat cell RNA spiked in. Receptor source: a human donor in good health. Some libraries in this study had Jurkat cell RNA spiked in. CDR3s include the opening cysteine and the closing phenylalanine or tryptophan. D genes are given only for firm matches. For some rows the clone size is stated as once, few or many, or as a class when expanded; others skip it.

J: TRBJ2-7
V: TRBV4-3
D: NA
size: many
DNA: TGCGCCAGCAGCCAAGATCGAAGGGGTCCCTACGAGCAGTACTTC
CDR3: CASSQDRRGPYEQYF

J: TRBJ2-1
V: TRBV29-1
D: NA
size: many
DNA: TGCGGACTACAACAGGGGAATGAGCAGTTCTTC
CDR3: CGLQQGNEQFF

J: TRBJ1-4
V: TRBV27
D: TRBD1
size: many
DNA: TGTGCCAGCAGTTTAGCGGGTACAGGGGGAGAAAAACTGTTTTTT
CDR3: CASSLAGTGGEKLFF

J: TRBJ1-1
V: TRBV7-9
D: NA
size: NA
DNA: TGTGCCAGCGGCTACGGCGACACTGAAGCTTTCTTT
CDR3: CASGYGDTEAFF

J: TRBJ1-1
V: TRBV19
D: NA
size: few
DNA: TGTGCCACCGCCCGAAGACTTGGGACTGAAGCTTTCTTT
CDR3: CATARRLGTEAFF

J: TRBJ2-1
V: TRBV29-1
D: NA
size: many
DNA: TGCAGCGGGGTGGAGTTTCCCTACAATGAGCAGTTCTTC
CDR3: CSGVEFPYNEQFF

J: TRBJ2-4
V: TRBV27
D: NA
size: many
DNA: TGTGCCAGCAGTCTCCGGGACAATCCCGGAAACATTCAGTACTTC
CDR3: CASSLRDNPGNIQYF

J: TRBJ2-5
V: TRBV12-3/TRBV12-4
D: NA
size: many
DNA: TGTGCCAGCAGCACTGTGGCGGAAGAGACCCAGTACTTC
CDR3: CASSTVAEETQYF

J: TRBJ2-7
V: TRBV23-1
D: TRBD1
size: few
DNA: TGCGCCAGCAGTCGACAGGGCAACTACGAGCAGTACTTC
CDR3: CASSRQGNYEQYF

J: TRBJ2-3
V: TRBV7-6
D: TRBD2
size: NA
DNA: TGTGCCAGCAGCTTAGCGAGGACTAGCGGGGGGCAGCAAGCCAGCACAGATACGCAGTATTTT
CDR3: CASSLARTSGGQQASTDTQYF

J: TRBJ1-4
V: TRBV2
D: NA
size: NA
DNA: TGTGCCAGCGGTGAACGGCTTCAAACAGGGTCTTCGTCTAATGAAAAACTGTTTTTT
CDR3: CASGERLQTGSSSNEKLFF

J: TRBJ2-7
V: TRBV4-3
D: NA
size: few
DNA: TGCGCCAGCAGCCAAGATTTCGTGGGGAGCTCCTACGAGCAGTACTTC
CDR3: CASSQDFVGSSYEQYF

J: TRBJ1-1
V: TRBV29-1
D: TRBD1
size: many
DNA: TGCAGCGTCCCCGGACAGGGGGCAATTTTCCCAAAGTCAGCTAGCGCTGAAGCTTTCTTT
CDR3: CSVPGQGAIFPKSASAEAFF

J: TRBJ1-1
V: TRBV7-9
D: NA
size: few
DNA: TGTGCCAGCAGCCCTTGGGCGAGCTCTGAAGCTTTCTTT
CDR3: CASSPWASSEAFF

J: TRBJ2-3
V: TRBV12-3/TRBV12-4
D: TRBD1
size: many
DNA: TGTGCCAGCAGCTATACCTACGGGACAGAAACAGGAGATACGCAGTATTTT
CDR3: CASSYTYGTETGDTQYF

J: TRBJ2-3
V: TRBV14
D: NA
size: NA
DNA: TGTGCCAGCGGCCTCCCAAGAAGCGCAAACACAGATACGCAGTATTTT
CDR3: CASGLPRSANTDTQYF

J: TRBJ2-5
V: TRBV12-3/TRBV12-4
D: NA
size: NA
DNA: TGTGCCAGCAGTCCAGATGGACTCAATTCCCCAGAGACCCAGTACTTC
CDR3: CASSPDGLNSPETQYF

J: TRBJ2-2
V: TRBV12-5
D: NA
size: many
DNA: TGTGCTAGTGGTTTGTCCCCCGGGGAGCTGTTTTTT
CDR3: CASGLSPGELFF

J: TRBJ1-5
V: TRBV4-3
D: NA
size: NA
DNA: TGCGCCAGCAGCCAAGATTCGGGCGAGAGTCAGCCCCAGCATTTT
CDR3: CASSQDSGESQPQHF

J: TRBJ1-4
V: TRBV9
D: TRBD1
size: many
DNA: TGTGCCAGCAGCCCACCAACAGGGGGCTATGAAAAACTGTTTTTT
CDR3: CASSPPTGGYEKLFF

J: TRBJ1-1
V: TRBV2
D: TRBD1
size: many
DNA: TGTGCCAGCCGGGGACAGGGTAACACTGAAGCTTTCTTT
CDR3: CASRGQGNTEAFF

J: TRBJ2-7
V: TRBV6-1
D: NA
size: many
DNA: TGTGCCAGCATATCAGCAGGGGAGCAGTACTTC
CDR3: CASISAGEQYF

J: TRBJ2-7
V: TRBV30
D: TRBD2
size: few
DNA: TGTGCCTGGGAGCGGGAGTTGAGCTACGAGCAGTACTTC
CDR3: CAWERELSYEQYF

J: TRBJ1-2
V: TRBV27
D: TRBD1
size: many
DNA: TGTGCCAGCAGTTTCGCCGGGACAGGTTACGACTACACCTTC
CDR3: CASSFAGTGYDYTF

J: TRBJ2-3
V: TRBV6-2/TRBV6-3
D: TRBD2
size: NA
DNA: TGTGCCAGCAGTTTCTCCGCGGACGGGGGGGTCCCAGATACGCAGTATTTT
CDR3: CASSFSADGGVPDTQYF